One sample yielded the 26 T cell receptor beta chains listed below, sequenced in a study of cytomegalovirus exposure and HLA in healthy donors. 60 Vbeta and 13 Jbeta primers were used in PCR. Sequencing used immunoSEQ multiplex PCR; TCRdb keeps in-frame clones, though not all of them. Of 95,000 to 150,000 clones listed, about 74% are singletons. Sequencing was performed on PBMCs. These receptors originate from a man under 40 in good health and CMV-seronegative.

The genes are TRBV7-9 and TRBJ2-5; D is possibly TRBD2 (5 bases). V was cut by 0 bases and J by 2 bases, with 7 bases left in between. The CDR3 runs 14 residues. CDR1 and CDR2 (germline): SEHNR, FQNEAQ (reference sequence). In nucleotides, the CDR3 is TGTGCCAGCAGCTTAGCACGGGGACAAGAGACCCAGTACTTC. This gives the protein CASSLARGQETQYF.

V and J are TRBV28 and TRBJ1-3; D might be TRBD1 (6 bases). This CDR3 comprises 14 residues. V lost 4 bases and J 0 bases, leaving 7 bases between the germline ends. The germline V gene encodes CDR1 MDHEN and CDR2 SYDVKM. The CDR3 spells CASSSRGSGNTIYF. CDR3 DNA: TGTGCCAGCAGTTCCAGGGGCTCTGGAAACACCATATATTTT.

On this clone itself: Sequence at one end of the junction differs from germline and may be a read error. Other DNA sequences in the same sample also yield this CDR3. The CDR3 region is CASSFSGVTEAFF. The CDR3 nucleotides read TGCGCCAGCAGCTTCTCAGGGGTCACTGAAGCTTTCTTT. The V gene is TRBV5-8, the J gene TRBJ1-1; the D gene is possibly TRBD1 (6 bases). This CDR3 has 13 residues. Germline lookup yields CDR1 SGHTS and CDR2 YDEGEE.

The rearrangement uses TRBV6-5 and TRBJ2-7; no definite D call. CDR1 and CDR2 from the germline V gene are MNHEY and SVGAGI. With 1 base removed from V and 2 bases from J, the gap between germline ends came to 9 bases. This CDR3 comprises 14 residues. CDR3 bases: TGTGCCAGCAGTTACTTGGTGGCCCCCTACGAGCAGTACTTC. It specifies CASSYLVAPYEQYF.

The V gene is TRBV7-2, the J gene TRBJ2-5; TRBD1 agrees at 10 bases. CDR1 and CDR2 from the germline V gene are SGHTA and FQGNSA. CDR3 length: 15 amino acids. The V and J ends lost 6 bases and 5 bases, in that order; junction bases with no gene match: 9. The CDR3 is CASSRDRGKTETQYF. DNA of the CDR3: TGTGCCAGCAGTCGGGACAGGGGTAAAACGGAGACCCAGTACTTC.

The chain couples TRBV4-1 to TRBJ2-1; TRBD1 matches 9 bases. J was trimmed by 4 bases and V by 4 bases; bases with no gene match: 11. The CDR3 extends over 17 amino acids. Germline V lookup: CDR1 MGHRA, CDR2 YSYEKL. CDR3 bases: TGCGCCAGCAGCCCAGAGGGGGACAGGGCCAAGTACAATGAGCAGTTCTTC. Amino acids: CASSPEGDRAKYNEQFF.

The genes are TRBV5-4 and TRBJ1-6; D may be TRBD1 (6 bases). The CDR3 extends over 15 amino acids. CDR1 SGHNT and CDR2 YYREEE come from the germline V gene (reference sequence). V was pared by 2 bases and J by 7 bases, with 13 bases between. The CDR3 loop reads CASSFRTEPNSPLHF. The DNA for the CDR3 is TGTGCCAGCAGCTTCCGGACAGAGCCCAATTCACCCCTCCACTTT.

V is TRBV15 and J is TRBJ2-1, with D perhaps TRBD2 (5 bases). The CDR3 is 20 amino acids. The germline gives CDR1 LNHNV, CDR2 YYDKDF (reference sequence). V was shortened by 0 bases and J by 0 bases, with 21 bases between the two germline ends. CDR3: CATSRDYPPLGASSYNEQFF. CDR3 in DNA: TGTGCCACCAGCAGAGATTACCCCCCGTTGGGAGCGAGCTCCTACAATGAGCAGTTCTTC.

The chain couples TRBV28 to TRBJ2-7, with 9 bases identical to TRBD2. CDR1 and CDR2 (germline): MDHEN, SYDVKM. The CDR3 totals 13 residues. V gave up 7 bases and J gave up 3 bases; unmatched junction bases: 4. The CDR3, as DNA: TGTGCCAGCACCTTGACTAGCGGCTACGAGCAGTACTTC. Residues: CASTLTSGYEQYF.

This clone was seen just once. The CDR3 spells CASSLASSGTHYNEQFF. The CDR3 DNA reads TGTGCCAGCAGTTTAGCGTCTAGCGGGACACATTACAATGAGCAGTTCTTC. The chain has TRBV27 and TRBJ2-1; 9 positions agree with TRBD2. The CDR3 length is 17 residues. CDR1 is MNHEY and CDR2 is SMNVEV in the germline V gene (reference sequence). V was clipped by 2 bases and J by 4 bases; unmatched bases: 9.

The CDR3 region is CAISGLQGNDPYEQYF. As DNA, the CDR3 is TGTGCCATCAGTGGGTTACAGGGGAATGATCCCTACGAGCAGTACTTC. The chain links TRBV10-3 to TRBJ2-7; 7 nucleotides match TRBD1. V trimming: 4 bases; J trimming: 2 bases; junction bases outside the gene matches: 11. The germline CDR1 and CDR2 sequences are ENHRY and SYGVKD. This CDR3 has 16 residues.

This clone was seen a handful of times. The V and J genes are TRBV2 and TRBJ2-6; no clear D. In germline, CDR1 is SNHLY, CDR2 FYNNEI. The CDR3 is 14 residues long. V shed 3 bases and J shed 0 bases, with 3 bases lying between them. The CDR3 is CASSDYSGANVLTF. Here the CDR3 DNA reads TGTGCCAGCAGTGACTACTCTGGGGCCAACGTCCTGACTTTC.

This clone appeared a single time. The J gene is TRBJ2-3, the V gene TRBV4-3, with D tentatively TRBD2 (7 bases). This CDR3 contains 18 residues. Germline loops: CDR1 LGHNA, CDR2 YSLEER. Trimming removed 0 bases from V and 4 bases from J, with 20 bases in between. The DNA for the CDR3 is TGCGCCAGCAGCCAAGATTCGGGGGGCCCTGGAGGGCCAGATACGCAGTATTTT. Encoded protein: CASSQDSGGPGGPDTQYF.

The CDR3: CAWSVSEASIQPQHF. Here the CDR3 DNA reads TGTGCCTGGAGTGTTTCCGAGGCTAGCATACAGCCCCAGCATTTT. This rearrangement joins TRBV30 to TRBJ1-5; D unclear. Germline CDR1 reads GTSNPN; CDR2 reads SVGIG (reference sequence). Trimming took 0 bases from V and 7 from J, leaving 16 bases between them. The CDR3 runs 15 residues.

The rearrangement uses TRBV7-9 and TRBJ1-2; 7 bases match TRBD1. CDR3 size: 16 residues. The germline V gene has CDR1 SEHNR and CDR2 FQNEAQ (reference sequence). V lost 1 base, J lost 1 base, and 6 bases stayed unmatched. The CDR3 reads CASSLVLGTDNYGYTF. CDR3 DNA: TGTGCCAGCAGCTTAGTTTTAGGGACAGATAACTATGGCTACACCTTC.

The genes are TRBV5-5 and TRBJ2-5, with a weak D call TRBD1 (7 bases). Between the trimmed V and J ends, which lost 3 bases and 12 bases, there was a span of 18 bases. CDR1 is SGHKS, CDR2 YYEKEE, per germline (reference sequence). This CDR3 is built from 13 residues. The CDR3, as DNA: TGTGCCAGCAGCTGGGGGGACAGTCGGCTCAAGTACTTC. This translates into CASSWGDSRLKYF.

The rearrangement joins TRBV25-1 to TRBJ2-7, with 9 bases fitting TRBD1. Trimming cost V 4 bases and J 3 bases; bases outside gene matches: 4. Germline CDR1 MGHDK, CDR2 SYGVNS. The CDR3 has 14 amino acids. CDR3 amino acids: CASSADRGSYEQYF. The CDR3 DNA reads as TGTGCCAGCAGTGCGGACAGGGGCAGCTACGAGCAGTACTTC.

The rearrangement joins TRBV7-2 to TRBJ1-4, with D perhaps TRBD1 (5 bases). The CDR3 runs to 14 residues. The ends were cut back, 5 bases at V and 7 bases at J, with 14 bases in the middle. Germline V gene sequence: CDR1 SGHTA, CDR2 FQGNSA. CDR3 nucleotide sequence: TGTGCCAGCAGCCCTAGGCAGGGCAGTGAAAAACTGTTTTTT. It specifies CASSPRQGSEKLFF.

This clone occurred a few times. This chain joins TRBV13 and TRBJ2-2; D uncertain. This CDR3 contains 15 residues. The germline V gene encodes CDR1 PRHDT and CDR2 FYEKMQ (reference sequence). The ends were cut back, 5 bases at V and 4 bases at J, with 14 bases in the middle. This chain's CDR3 is CASSPSLSGTGELFF. DNA of the CDR3: TGTGCCAGCAGCCCTTCCCTTTCAGGCACCGGGGAGCTGTTTTTT. Full variable domain (missing parts from reference TRBV13 and TRBJ2-2): AAGVIQSPRHLIKEKRETATLKCYPIPRHDTVYWYQQGPGQDPQFLISFYEKMQSDKGSIPDRFSAQQFSDYHSELNMSSLELGDSALYFCASSPSLSGTGELFFGEGSRLTVL.

This rearrangement joins TRBV2 to TRBJ1-6; 10 nucleotides agree with TRBD1. The CDR3 has 15 residues. Trimming removed 6 bases from V and 7 bases from J; junction bases left unmatched: 6. Germline-derived CDR1 and CDR2 are SNHLY and FYNNEI. The CDR3 DNA is TGTGCCAGCAGCGACAGGGGGCTGAGGAATTCACCCCTCCACTTT. Translated: CASSDRGLRNSPLHF.

This clone was seen a few times. V is TRBV27 and J is TRBJ2-7; 9 bases line up with TRBD1. The germline V gene encodes CDR1 MNHEY and CDR2 SMNVEV (reference sequence). CDR3 length equals 15 residues. V lost 2 bases and J lost 2; bases outside the gene matches: 4. The CDR3 region is CASSLAGQGAYEQYF. CDR3 nucleotide sequence: TGTGCCAGCAGTTTAGCGGGACAGGGAGCCTACGAGCAGTACTTC.

This chain connects TRBV19 to TRBJ2-7; tentatively, D is TRBD1 (5 bases). V was clipped by 1 base and J by 3 bases, with 10 bases between them. The CDR3 is made up of 14 amino acids. Looked up from germline, CDR1 is LNHDA and CDR2 is SQIVND (reference sequence). The CDR3 nucleotides read TGTGCCAGTAGTATAGTTGGGGCCAGCTACGAGCAGTACTTC. Translating gives CASSIVGASYEQYF.

V usage is TRBV28 and J usage is TRBJ1-6; 9 bases line up with TRBD1. CDR1 is MDHEN and CDR2 is SYDVKM in the germline V gene. V shed 8 bases, J shed 6 bases, and the junction held 8 bases outside the gene matches. The CDR3 runs 15 residues. In DNA, the CDR3 is TGTGCCAGCGTGCTCGGGACAGGGTTTAATTCACCCCTCCACTTT. This gives the protein CASVLGTGFNSPLHF. The entire variable domain, with the rest obtained from reference TRBV28 and TRBJ1-6, is as follows: DVKVTQSSRYLVKRTGEKVFLECVQDMDHENMFWYRQDPGLGLRLIYFSYDVKMKEKGDIPEGYSVSREKKERFSLILESASTNQTSMYLCASVLGTGFNSPLHFGNGTRLTVT.

The rearrangement joins TRBV2 to TRBJ2-3; 9 bases agree with TRBD2. V was clipped by 5 bases and J by 3 bases; unmatched bases: 9. There are 16 residues in the CDR3. Looked up from germline, CDR1 is SNHLY and CDR2 is FYNNEI. For the CDR3, the DNA is TGTGCCAGCAGTTCAGTTGCGGGAGGGCTAACAGATACGCAGTATTTT. It codes for CASSSVAGGLTDTQYF. The entire variable domain, with the rest obtained from reference TRBV2 and TRBJ2-3, is as follows: EPEVTQTPSHQVTQMGQEVILRCVPISNHLYFYWYRQILGQKVEFLVSFYNNEISEKSEIFDDQFSVERPDGSNFTLKIRSTKLEDSAMYFCASSSVAGGLTDTQYFGPGTRLTVL.

The V call is TRBV6-5, the J call TRBJ2-5; D is perhaps TRBD2 (6 bases). The J call is in doubt because the DNA end fits TRBJ2-7 better. CDR3 length: 14 amino acids. From germline, CDR1 is MNHEY and CDR2 SVGAGI. The CDR3 DNA sequence: TGTGCCAGCAGTCACCGGGAGCTGGGCTACGAGCAGTACTTC. It specifies CASSHRELGYEQYF.

The genes are TRBV5-4 and TRBJ2-1, with TRBD2 matching 12 bases. V dropped 6 bases and J dropped 15; count of bases not matched to a gene: 10. Germline V gene lookup returns CDR1 SGHNT and CDR2 YYREEE (reference sequence). CDR3 length: 13 residues. CDR3 nucleotides: TGTGCCAGCATTTCTCAGACTAGCGGGAGACCGTTCTTC. It translates to CASISQTSGRPFF.